These 5 T cell receptor beta chains share one sample of origin, sequenced in a study of Graves' ophthalmopathy and Graves' hyperthyroidism listed by TCRdb under 2018. TCRdb shows the sequencer as Illumina HiSeq 2000. TCR beta CDR3 regions were amplified from RNA transcripts for repertoire sequencing. The first round was an RT-PCR using HTBI primers with the Qiagen OneStep RT-PCR kit, and this first round was followed by a second-round multiplex PCR, then size selection and purification. TCRdb reworked the public reads: Q25 trimming with fastp, MiXCR clone assembly, productive beta chains retained. CDR3 protein sequences are deduplicated, and each keeps its most common genes and DNA. This sample has a few hundred thousand distinct CDR3 sequences in its table, and about 18% of those were observed once. The ten largest make up about 2.4% of the sample. Sequencing was done on a sample of peripheral blood. The receptors here all came from an adult woman with stable Graves' hyperthyroidism.

This rearrangement joins TRBV4-1 to TRBJ2-7; TRBD2 aligns across 15 bases. V lost 1 base and J lost 3; bases outside the gene matches: 4. The CDR3 is 17 amino acids. Germline V CDR1 and CDR2: MGHRA, YSYEKL. CDR3 sequence (DNA): TGCGCCAGCAGCCAAGCCGGACTAGCGGGAGGGCTCTACGAGCAGTACTTC. Translated, it gives CASSQAGLAGGLYEQYF.

This clonotype came up many times. The chain carries TRBV5-1 and TRBJ1-3; D possibly corresponds to TRBD1 (5 bases). The CDR3 has 17 residues. Trimming took off 0 bases at V and 0 bases at J, with 13 bases between the two ends. Germline loops: CDR1 SGHRS, CDR2 YFSETQ. As DNA, the CDR3 is TGCGCCAGCAGCTTGGCCTCGCCCAGGGTCTCTGGAAACACCATATATTTT. Amino acid sequence: CASSLASPRVSGNTIYF. The variable domain in full, with the rest retrieved from reference TRBV5-1 and TRBJ1-3, is KAGVTQTPRYLIKTRGQQVTLSCSPISGHRSVSWYQQTPGQGLQFLFEYFSETQRNKGNFPGRFSGRQFSNSRSEMNVSTLELGDSALYLCASSLASPRVSGNTIYFGEGSWLTVV.

This clonotype was found many times. This chain joins TRBV28 and TRBJ1-2; D ambiguous. Germline V CDR1 and CDR2: MDHEN, SYDVKM. The germline V and J ends were trimmed by 2 bases and 6 bases, with 13 bases remaining between them. The CDR3 loop spans 14 amino acids. CDR3 sequence reads: CASSLRSRTHGYTF. CDR3 nucleotide sequence: TGTGCCAGCAGTTTAAGGTCCAGGACCCATGGCTACACCTTC.

Many counts were recorded for this clonotype. The chain is built from TRBV27 and TRBJ2-2, with D hard to call. Trimming removed 3 bases from V and 5 bases from J, with 13 bases in between. The CDR3 has 15 residues. Germline V CDR1 and CDR2: MNHEY, SMNVEV (reference sequence). The CDR3 coding sequence is TGTGCCAGCAGTTTGACGCCTCCTGTGACCGGGGAGCTGTTTTTT. The encoded protein is CASSLTPPVTGELFF.

In this sample, this clonotype turned up a few times. The rearrangement uses TRBV3-1 and TRBJ1-3; 8 nucleotides align to TRBD1. The ends lost 1 base at V and 8 bases at J; junction bases unmatched: 10. This CDR3 spans 16 amino acids. Germline CDR1 is LGHDT and CDR2 is YNNKEL (reference sequence). CDR3 protein: CASSQAGTGWEYTIYF. In nucleotides, the CDR3 is TGTGCCAGCAGCCAAGCGGGGACAGGATGGGAGTACACCATATATTTT.